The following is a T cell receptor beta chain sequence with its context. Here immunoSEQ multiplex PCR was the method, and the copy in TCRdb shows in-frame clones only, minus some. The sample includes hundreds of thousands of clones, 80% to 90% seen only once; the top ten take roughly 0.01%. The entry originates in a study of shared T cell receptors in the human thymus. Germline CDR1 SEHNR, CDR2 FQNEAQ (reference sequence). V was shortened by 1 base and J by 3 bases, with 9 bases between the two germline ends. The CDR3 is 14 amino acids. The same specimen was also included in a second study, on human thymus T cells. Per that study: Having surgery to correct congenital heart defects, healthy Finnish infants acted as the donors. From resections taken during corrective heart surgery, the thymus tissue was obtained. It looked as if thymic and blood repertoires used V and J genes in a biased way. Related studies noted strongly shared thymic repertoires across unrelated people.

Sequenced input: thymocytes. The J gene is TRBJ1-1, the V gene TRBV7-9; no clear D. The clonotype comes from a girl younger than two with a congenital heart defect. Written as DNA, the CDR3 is TGTGCCAGCAGCTTAGGTTGGGAGGACACTGAAGCTTTCTTT. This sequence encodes CASSLGWEDTEAFF.